Each of the 10 T cell receptor beta chains below was sequenced from the same sample in a study of T cell responses to AZD1222 COVID-19 vaccine. The assay was immunoSEQ multiplex PCR, and TCRdb's table has in-frame clones only and misses some. The sample lists 130,000 to 150,000 clones, 91% seen once, with around 5.2% in the top ten. The sequencing here drew on peripheral blood, taken on day 0 of AZD1222 vaccination. All receptors derive from an adult in good health.

This rearrangement joins TRBV28 to TRBJ2-7; 8 bases are shared with TRBD2. The CDR3 is 16 residues long. In germline, CDR1 is MDHEN, CDR2 SYDVKM. The ends lost 3 bases at V and 5 bases at J; junction bases unmatched: 12. In DNA form, the CDR3 reads TGTGCCAGCAGTTTCGGGGCCAAGGGAGCGGGAGACGAGCAGTACTTC. Encoded protein: CASSFGAKGAGDEQYF.

This rearrangement joins TRBV24-1 to TRBJ1-5; D might be TRBD1 (5 bases). Trimming pared 6 bases from V and 7 bases from J, leaving 21 bases between. The germline gives CDR1 KGHDR, CDR2 SFDVKD. The CDR3 is 16 amino acids. The CDR3 protein is CATSPGVVWGKQPQHF. As DNA, the CDR3 is TGTGCCACCAGTCCCGGGGTCGTGTGGGGGAAACAGCCCCAGCATTTT.

The chain uses TRBV21-1 and TRBJ2-7; the D segment call TRBD2 is taken from the table without a DNA check. TRBV21-1 is an annotated pseudogene. This CDR3 has 17 residues. CDR3: CASSSPRETSVTNEQYF. CDR3 in DNA: TGTGCCAGCAGCTCACCCCGGGAGACTAGCGTGACAAACGAGCAGTACTTC.

The V call is TRBV12-3 or TRBV12-4, the J call TRBJ2-5; no firm D call. V lost 5 bases to trimming and J lost 8 bases, with 9 bases between them. The CDR3 runs 11 residues. The CDR3 spells CASSRVETQYF. Written as DNA, the CDR3 is TGTGCCAGCAGTCGAGTGGAAACCCAGTACTTC.

This clone was detected once. The sample carries other DNA sequences with the same CDR3. The chain employs TRBV27 and TRBJ2-7, with no clear D. The V end lost 6 bases, the J end lost 3 bases, and 6 bases lay between the germline ends. There are 11 residues in the CDR3. Germline loops: CDR1 MNHEY, CDR2 SMNVEV (reference sequence). For the CDR3, the DNA is TGTGCCAGCAGCTCTCTCTACGAGCAGTACTTC. Protein product: CASSSLYEQYF.

This clone has just one count. The CDR3 reads CASSPGRGGDIQYF. CDR3 nucleotide sequence: TGCGCCAGCAGCCCCGGGAGGGGGGGAGACATTCAGTACTTC. The chain employs TRBV5-1 and TRBJ2-4; 8 bases are shared with TRBD2. The germline gives CDR1 SGHRS, CDR2 YFSETQ. The V gene end was trimmed by 4 bases and the J gene end by 8 bases; junction bases not matched to a gene: 8. The CDR3 extends over 14 amino acids.

In this sample, this clone turned up a few times. Written as DNA, the CDR3 is TGTGCCAGCATGGGGGGCCCCGTCCAGCAGTTCTTC. Amino acid sequence: CASMGGPVQQFF. The chain joins TRBV5-6 to TRBJ2-1; D possibly uses TRBD1 or TRBD2 (6 bases each). Germline loops: CDR1 SGHDT, CDR2 YYEEEE. The CDR3 is 12 amino acids. V lost 6 bases and J 11 bases, leaving 15 bases between the germline ends.

This clone occurred once. This chain joins TRBV12-2 and TRBJ1-2. TRBV12-2 is assigned pseudogene status. The CDR3 totals 13 residues. The CDR3 loop reads CASRPGVNYGYTF. Here the CDR3 DNA reads TGTGCAAGTCGCCCAGGAGTTAACTATGGCTACACCTTC.

This chain links TRBV7-3 with TRBJ2-3; D possibly corresponds to TRBD2 (5 bases). The CDR3 is 18 residues long. The germline gives CDR1 SGHTA, CDR2 FQGTGA. Trimming shortened V by 5 bases and J by 1 base, and 22 bases separated the two germline ends. This CDR3 is CASSPGLTGTRGTDTQYF. CDR3 coding DNA: TGTGCCAGCAGCCCGGGTCTAACGGGAACAAGAGGCACAGATACGCAGTATTTT.

This chain links TRBV13 with TRBJ1-6, with D possibly TRBD1 on 5 matching bases. Germline CDR1 and CDR2: PRHDT and FYEKMQ (reference sequence). The CDR3 loop spans 17 amino acids. V was trimmed by 4 bases and J by 5 bases, leaving 18 bases between them. The CDR3 DNA is TGTGCCAGCAGCTCGGCCCTAGGAGGGGATAATAATTCACCCCTCCACTTT. It codes for CASSSALGGDNNSPLHF. The full variable domain, with the rest looked up from reference TRBV13 and TRBJ1-6, is AAGVIQSPRHLIKEKRETATLKCYPIPRHDTVYWYQQGPGQDPQFLISFYEKMQSDKGSIPDRFSAQQFSDYHSELNMSSLELGDSALYFCASSSALGGDNNSPLHFGNGTRLTVT.